This T cell receptor (beta chain) was sequenced in a study of PD-1 blockade in classical Hodgkin lymphoma. Across the study: Every 2 weeks, patients had 3 mg/kg nivolumab intravenously. Notes on the study in general: Excluded were patients who started nivolumab under 1 year after ASCT, a group that had lower diversity. Underlying causes for the observed repertoire differences were not defined, possibly disease activity or prior therapy. As was reported, newly diagnosed patients showed lower baseline TCR diversity than healthy donors did.

TCRdb's copy holds only in-frame clones and misses some; the assay was immunoSEQ multiplex PCR. The data contain 25,000 to 35,000 clones, approximately 70% of them singletons. The CDR3 sequence is 15 residues long. CDR1 LNHDA and CDR2 SQIVND come from the germline V gene (reference sequence). V shed 0 bases and J shed 0 bases, with 8 bases lying between them. A remark on this clone: What it recognizes is unknown.

All the patients suffered relapse after autologous stem cell transplantation, and brentuximab vedotin exposure differed. The specimen was peripheral blood mononuclear cells (PBMCs), collected before the second cycle of nivolumab. The clonotype comes from a human donor with classical Hodgkin lymphoma. The chain is built from TRBV19 and TRBJ1-1; maybe TRBD1 (5 bases). The CDR3: CASSIDEGLNTEAFF. The CDR3 region has the DNA TGTGCCAGTAGTATAGATGAGGGGCTGAACACTGAAGCTTTCTTT.